One TCR beta chain is described in this entry. Original handling: How many nucleated cells were present was estimated from reference gene primer amplification. Some clones are missing from TCRdb's copy, which holds only in-frame ones; the method was immunoSEQ multiplex PCR. D and trimming were read from the DNA, whereas the V and J calls and clone size are those reported in that table. The sample holds around 140,000 clones, about four fifths seen once. This sample was taken from a study of blood T cell repertoires in COVID-19. Study summary: Acute and convalescent COVID-19 specimens originated in the United States, Italy and Spain. PBMCs, B-cell-depleted T cells, or T cells provided the cDNA or gDNA that made up the material.

The TCR comes from a human donor with acute or convalescent COVID-19. The donor label of this sample is uncertain. Sequenced sample: peripheral blood.

This chain's CDR3 is CASRVTGGNYGYTF. CDR3 bases: TGTGCCAGCAGAGTCACAGGGGGCAACTATGGCTACACCTTC. The chain uses TRBV6-5 and TRBJ1-2; 9 bases line up with TRBD1. The CDR3 sequence is 14 residues long. V lost 6 bases to trimming and J lost 2 bases; unmatched junction nucleotides: 4. Germline loops: CDR1 MNHEY, CDR2 SVGAGI.